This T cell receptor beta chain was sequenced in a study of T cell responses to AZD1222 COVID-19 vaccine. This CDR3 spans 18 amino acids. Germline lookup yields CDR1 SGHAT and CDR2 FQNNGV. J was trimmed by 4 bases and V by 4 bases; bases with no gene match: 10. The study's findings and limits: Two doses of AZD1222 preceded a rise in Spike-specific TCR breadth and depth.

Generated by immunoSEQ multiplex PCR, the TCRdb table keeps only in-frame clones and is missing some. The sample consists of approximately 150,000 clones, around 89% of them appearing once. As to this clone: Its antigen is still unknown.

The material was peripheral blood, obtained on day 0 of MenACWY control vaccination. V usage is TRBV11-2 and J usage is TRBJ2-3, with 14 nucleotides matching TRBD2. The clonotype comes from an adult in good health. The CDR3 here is CASSSRAGTSGRPDTQYF. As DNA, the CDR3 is TGTGCCAGCAGCTCGAGAGCCGGGACTAGCGGGAGACCAGATACGCAGTATTTT.